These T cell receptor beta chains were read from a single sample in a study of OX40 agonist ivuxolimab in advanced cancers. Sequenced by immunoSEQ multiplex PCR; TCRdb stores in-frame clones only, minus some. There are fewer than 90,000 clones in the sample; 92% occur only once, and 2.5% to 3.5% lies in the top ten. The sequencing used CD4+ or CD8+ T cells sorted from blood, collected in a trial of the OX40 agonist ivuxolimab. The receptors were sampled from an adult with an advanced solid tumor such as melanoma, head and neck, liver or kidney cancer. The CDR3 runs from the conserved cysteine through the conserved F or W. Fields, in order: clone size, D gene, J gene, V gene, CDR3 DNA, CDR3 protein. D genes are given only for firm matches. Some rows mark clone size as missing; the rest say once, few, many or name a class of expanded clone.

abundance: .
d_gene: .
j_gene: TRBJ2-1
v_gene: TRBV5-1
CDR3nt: TGCGCCAGCAGCTTGCCTCAATACAATGAGCAGTTCTTC
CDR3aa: CASSLPQYNEQFF

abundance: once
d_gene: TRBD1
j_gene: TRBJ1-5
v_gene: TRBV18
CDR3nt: TGTGCCAGCTCAACAGGGGACAATCAGCCCCAGCATTTT
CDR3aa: CASSTGDNQPQHF

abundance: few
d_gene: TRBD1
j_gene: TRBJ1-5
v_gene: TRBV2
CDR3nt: TGTGCCAGCGGGGGGCAGGGGGCGAGCAATCAGCCCCAGCATTTT
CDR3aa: CASGGQGASNQPQHF

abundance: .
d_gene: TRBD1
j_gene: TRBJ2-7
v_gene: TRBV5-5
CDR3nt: TGTGCCAGCAGCTTGAGGCCCGGGACAGGAACGGTGGAGCAGTACTTC
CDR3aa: CASSLRPGTGTVEQYF

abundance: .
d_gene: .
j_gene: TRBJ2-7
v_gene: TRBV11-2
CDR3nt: TGTGCCAGCAGCGCCCTTTACGAGCAGTACTTC
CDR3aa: CASSALYEQYF

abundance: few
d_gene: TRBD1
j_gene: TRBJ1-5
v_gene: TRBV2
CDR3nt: TGTGCCAGCAGCGATGACAGGGCCGGCAATCAGCCCCAGCATTTT
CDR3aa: CASSDDRAGNQPQHF

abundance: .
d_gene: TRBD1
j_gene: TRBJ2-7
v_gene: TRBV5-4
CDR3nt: TGTGCCAGCAGCGCCCGGACAGGGGCCACCTACGAGCAGTACTTC
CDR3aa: CASSARTGATYEQYF

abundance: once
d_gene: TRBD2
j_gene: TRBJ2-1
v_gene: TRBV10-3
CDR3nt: TGTGCCATCGGACTAGCGGGTTACAATGAGCAGTTCTTC
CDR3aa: CAIGLAGYNEQFF

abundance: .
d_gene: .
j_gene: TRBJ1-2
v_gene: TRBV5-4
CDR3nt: TGTGCCAGCAGCTTCGGAAAAGACTATGGCTACACCTTC
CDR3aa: CASSFGKDYGYTF

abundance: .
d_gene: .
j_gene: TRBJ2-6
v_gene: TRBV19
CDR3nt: TGTGCCAGTCGCCCAGCTGGGGCCAACGTCCTGACTTTC
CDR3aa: CASRPAGANVLTF

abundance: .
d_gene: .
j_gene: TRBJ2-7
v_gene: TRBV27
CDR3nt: TGTGCCAGCAGTTTAAGAAGAAAAACGGGACAACGGGGCTACGAGCAGTACTTC
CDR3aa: CASSLRRKTGQRGYEQYF

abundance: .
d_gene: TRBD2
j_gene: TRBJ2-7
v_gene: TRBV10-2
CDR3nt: TGCGCCAGCCGGGGGAGGGTTACCTACGAGCAGTACTTC
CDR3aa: CASRGRVTYEQYF

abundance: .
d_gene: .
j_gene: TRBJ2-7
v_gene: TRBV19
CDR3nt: TGTGCCAGTAGTATAGGAGGGGGGGTAAAATCCTACGAGCAGTACTTC
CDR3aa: CASSIGGGVKSYEQYF

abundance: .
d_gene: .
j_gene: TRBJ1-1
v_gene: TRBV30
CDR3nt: TGTGTCTGCCCCTCACCGGCCAACAATGCTTTCTTT
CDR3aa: CVCPSPANNAFF

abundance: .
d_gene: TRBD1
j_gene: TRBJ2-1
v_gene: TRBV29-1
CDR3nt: TGCAGCGTCCCCCGGACAGGGGTCATCAATGAGCAGTTCTTC
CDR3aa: CSVPRTGVINEQFF

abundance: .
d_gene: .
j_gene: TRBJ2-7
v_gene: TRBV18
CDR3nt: TGTGCCAGCTCACCGGGGGTATTCCTAGGGATATCCTCTGGCTCCTACGAGCAGTACTTC
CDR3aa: CASSPGVFLGISSGSYEQYF

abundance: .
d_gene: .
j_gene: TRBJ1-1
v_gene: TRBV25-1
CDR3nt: TGTGCCAGCAGTGAAAGGGGAGTGGCTGAAGCTTTCTTT
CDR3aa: CASSERGVAEAFF

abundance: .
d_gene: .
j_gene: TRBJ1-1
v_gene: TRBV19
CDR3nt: TGTGCCACCAGAGAGGGGGGGGTTACTGAAGCTTTCTTT
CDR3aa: CATREGGVTEAFF

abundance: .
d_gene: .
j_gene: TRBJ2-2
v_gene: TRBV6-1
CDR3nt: TGTGCCAGCCTTACGACCGGGTACATGACCGGGGAGCTGTTTTTT
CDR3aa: CASLTTGYMTGELFF

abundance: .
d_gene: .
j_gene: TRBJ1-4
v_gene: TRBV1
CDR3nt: TGCACCAGCAGCCAAATCCGGGACAGGGGGCACCGGAATGAAAAACTGTTTTTT
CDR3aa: CTSSQIRDRGHRNEKLFF

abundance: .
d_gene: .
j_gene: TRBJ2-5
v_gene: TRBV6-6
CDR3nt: TGTGCCAGCAGTTACTCGATCGTGACTGACTACCAGACCCAGTACTTC
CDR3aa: CASSYSIVTDYQTQYF

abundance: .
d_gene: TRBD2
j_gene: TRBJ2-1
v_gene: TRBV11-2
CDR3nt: TGTGCCAGCAGGTTTCTACTAGCGGGTCGGGAGCAGTTCTTC
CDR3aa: CASRFLLAGREQFF

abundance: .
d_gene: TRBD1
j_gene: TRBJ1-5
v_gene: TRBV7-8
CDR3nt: TGTGCCAGCAGCCAGACCGGGACAGCCAATCAGCCCCAGCATTTT
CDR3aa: CASSQTGTANQPQHF

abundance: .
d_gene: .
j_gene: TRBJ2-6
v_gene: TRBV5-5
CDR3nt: TGTGCCAGCAGCCCCCGGAGGTTGGGGGCCAACGTCCTGACTTTC
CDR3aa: CASSPRRLGANVLTF

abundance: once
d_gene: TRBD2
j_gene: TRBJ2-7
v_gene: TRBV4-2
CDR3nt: TGTGCCAGCAGCCCCCTGAGCGGGGGGTCCTACGAGCAGTACTTC
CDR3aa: CASSPLSGGSYEQYF

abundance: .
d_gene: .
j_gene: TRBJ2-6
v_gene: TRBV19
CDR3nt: TGTGCCAGTACCGGACAAGTCGGGGCCAACGTCCTGACTTTC
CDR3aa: CASTGQVGANVLTF

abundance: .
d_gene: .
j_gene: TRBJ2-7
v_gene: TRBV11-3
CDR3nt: TGTGCCAGCAGCCGCTCAGGGGCCTCAGGGGAGCAGTACTTC
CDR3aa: CASSRSGASGEQYF

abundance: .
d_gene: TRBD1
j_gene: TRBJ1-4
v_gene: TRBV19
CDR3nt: TGTGCCAGTAGTTCCGGACAGGGAAAAGGAGAAAAACTGTTTTTT
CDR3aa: CASSSGQGKGEKLFF

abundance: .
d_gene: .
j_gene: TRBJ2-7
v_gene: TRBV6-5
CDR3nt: TGTGCCAGCAGTGAATACCCCAGCTCCTACGAGCAGTACTTC
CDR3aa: CASSEYPSSYEQYF

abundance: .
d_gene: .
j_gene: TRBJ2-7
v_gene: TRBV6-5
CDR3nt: TGTGCCAGCAGCCCGACTAGTGCGGACGAGCAGTACTTC
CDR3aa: CASSPTSADEQYF

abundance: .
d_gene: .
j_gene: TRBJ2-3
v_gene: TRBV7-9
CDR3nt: TGTGCCAGCAGCTTACCCGCGGACCAAGATACGCAGTATTTT
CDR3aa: CASSLPADQDTQYF

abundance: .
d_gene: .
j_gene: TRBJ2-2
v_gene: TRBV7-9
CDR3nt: TGTGCCAGCAGCCCCTACGACGGGGAGCTGTTTTTT
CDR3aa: CASSPYDGELFF

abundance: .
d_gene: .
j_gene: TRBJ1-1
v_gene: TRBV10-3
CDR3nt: TGTGCCATCAAGGGAGAAGGTGAAGCTTTCTTT
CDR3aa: CAIKGEGEAFF

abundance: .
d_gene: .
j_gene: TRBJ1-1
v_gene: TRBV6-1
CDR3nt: TGTGCCAGCAGTGAGCAGGGACACACTGAAGCTTTCTTT
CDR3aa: CASSEQGHTEAFF

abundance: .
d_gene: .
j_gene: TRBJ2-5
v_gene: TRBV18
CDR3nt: TGTGCCAGCTCACCCGCTAGCACCCCCTTGTCCCAGTACTTC
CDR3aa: CASSPASTPLSQYF

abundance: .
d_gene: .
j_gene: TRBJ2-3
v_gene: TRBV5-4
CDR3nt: TGTGCCAGCACCACGGGGTTTTGGGCAGATACGCAGTATTTT
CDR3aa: CASTTGFWADTQYF

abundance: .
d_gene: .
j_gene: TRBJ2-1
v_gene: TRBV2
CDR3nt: TGTGCCAGCAACCCAACCGACCCGGGTTCGACTGGCAATGAGCAGTTCTTC
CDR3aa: CASNPTDPGSTGNEQFF

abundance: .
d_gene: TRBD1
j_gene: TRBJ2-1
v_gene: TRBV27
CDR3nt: TGTGCCAGCAGGACTCAGGGGGTCTCCTACAATGAGCAGTTCTTC
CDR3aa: CASRTQGVSYNEQFF

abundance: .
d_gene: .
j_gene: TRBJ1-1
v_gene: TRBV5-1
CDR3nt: TGCGCCAGCAGCTTGAAAAACACTGAAGCTTTCTTT
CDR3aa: CASSLKNTEAFF

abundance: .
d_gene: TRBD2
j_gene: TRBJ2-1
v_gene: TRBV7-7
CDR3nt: TGTGCTAGCAGCTTAGCGGGGATACACAATGAGCAGTTCTTC
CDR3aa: CASSLAGIHNEQFF

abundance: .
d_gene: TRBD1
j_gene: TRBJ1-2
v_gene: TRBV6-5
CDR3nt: TGTGCCAGCAGTTATAAAACAGGGGATAACTATGGCTACACCTTC
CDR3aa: CASSYKTGDNYGYTF

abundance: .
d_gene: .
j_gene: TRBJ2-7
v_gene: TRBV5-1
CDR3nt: TGCGCCAGCAGCTTGACGGCCGGAAACTACGAGCAGTACTTC
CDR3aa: CASSLTAGNYEQYF

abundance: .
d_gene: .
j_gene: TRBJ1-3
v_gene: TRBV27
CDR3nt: TGTGCCAGCAGTCCCCAAGCGGGGACTGGAAACACCATATATTTT
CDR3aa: CASSPQAGTGNTIYF

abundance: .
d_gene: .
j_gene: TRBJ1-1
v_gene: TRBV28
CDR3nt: TGTGCCAGCAGTTTGAGGACTCTAACTCTTCATACAATGAACACTGAAGCTTTCTTT
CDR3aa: CASSLRTLTLHTMNTEAFF